One sample yielded the 20 T cell receptor beta chains listed below, sequenced in a study of beta chain features in type 1 diabetes. Reverse transcribing all isolated RNA meant expressed TCRB transcripts were sequenced. TCRdb's copy holds only in-frame clones and misses some; the assay was immunoSEQ multiplex PCR. This table has 810,000 or so clones, about a sixth appearing once. The sequenced material came from naive CD4+ T cells from blood. These receptors were taken from a woman aged 18-30 years in good health.

This clone showed up just a few times. Additional DNA sequences in this sample encode the identical CDR3. The chain links TRBV2 to TRBJ2-1; 12 nucleotides agree with TRBD2. This CDR3 has 15 amino acids. Germline-derived CDR1 and CDR2 are SNHLY and FYNNEI. V trimming: 6 bases; J trimming: 6 bases; junction bases outside the gene matches: 6. The CDR3, as DNA: TGTGCCAGCAGCCTCCTAGCGGGAGGGGGCAATGAGCAGTTCTTC. Amino acid sequence: CASSLLAGGGNEQFF.

This clone has more than one count but fewer than ten. The chain is built from TRBV5-1 and TRBJ2-7; tentatively, D is TRBD2 (5 bases). CDR1 is SGHRS and CDR2 is YFSETQ in the germline V gene. This CDR3 spans 14 amino acids. V was clipped by 0 bases and J by 7 bases, with 14 bases between them. The CDR3 loop is CASSLVGEVKEQYF. CDR3 coding DNA: TGCGCCAGCAGCTTGGTGGGAGAGGTAAAGGAGCAGTACTTC.

This clone has a handful of counts. V and J are TRBV7-2 and TRBJ2-3, with 13 bases aligning to TRBD2. The CDR3 has 15 residues. V shed 9 bases, J shed 4 bases, and the junction held 7 bases outside the gene matches. CDR1 SGHTA and CDR2 FQGNSA come from the germline V gene. CDR3 in amino acids: CASTSGTSGADTQYF. As DNA, the CDR3 is TGTGCCAGTACATCCGGGACTAGCGGGGCAGATACGCAGTATTTT.

The V call is TRBV18, the J call TRBJ2-1; 7 bases fit TRBD1. V lost 5 bases and J lost 6; bases outside the gene matches: 13. CDR3 length: 16 amino acids. Germline-derived CDR1 and CDR2 are KGHSH and LQKENI. DNA of the CDR3: TGTGCCAGCTCAGGCCGACAGGGTGCCTCAGGCAATGAGCAGTTCTTC. Its translation is CASSGRQGASGNEQFF.

The chain has TRBV7-2 and TRBJ2-7, with D tentatively TRBD1 (6 bases). The CDR3 spans 16 residues. The ends were cut back, 1 base at V and 3 bases at J, with 16 bases in the middle. The germline V gene encodes CDR1 SGHTA and CDR2 FQGNSA. In DNA form, the CDR3 reads TGTGCCAGCAGCTTAGGGGACATGGGGGTCGGCTACGAGCAGTACTTC. It encodes CASSLGDMGVGYEQYF. The full variable domain, in which reference TRBV7-2 and TRBJ2-7 provide the parts outside the CDR3, is GAGVSQSPSNKVTEKGKDVELRCDPISGHTALYWYRQSLGQGLEFLIYFQGNSAPDKSGLPSDRFSAERTGGSVSTLTIQRTQQEDSAVYLCASSLGDMGVGYEQYFGPGTRLTVT.

This clone has more than one count but fewer than ten. The V call is TRBV7-9, the J call TRBJ1-2; 7 bases agree with TRBD1. This CDR3 region has 14 residues. The ends lost 5 bases at V and 0 bases at J; junction bases unmatched: 3. The germline V gene has CDR1 SEHNR and CDR2 FQNEAQ (reference sequence). The CDR3 nucleotides are TGTGCCAGCAGCCCGACAGGGCCTAACTATGGCTACACCTTC. This translates into CASSPTGPNYGYTF.

The chain combines TRBV15 with TRBJ2-5; D is unresolved. This CDR3 is built from 12 residues. CDR1 LNHNV and CDR2 YYDKDF come from the germline V gene (reference sequence). V was trimmed by 0 bases and J by 5 bases, leaving 4 bases between them. In DNA form, the CDR3 reads TGTGCCACCAGCAGAGAATCGGAGACCCAGTACTTC. It encodes CATSRESETQYF.

The rearrangement uses TRBV6-5 and TRBJ2-7; possible D gene TRBD1, 6 bases. Germline V CDR1 and CDR2: MNHEY, SVGAGI. The CDR3 runs to 12 residues. The ends were cut back, 10 bases at V and 3 bases at J, with 13 bases in the middle. CDR3 sequence: CATRQASYEQYF. The CDR3, as DNA: TGTGCCACTCGACAGGCCAGCTACGAGCAGTACTTC.

This clone has only a few counts. The CDR3 nucleotides are TGTGCCAGTGCCCCCACTAGCGCCGGGGAGCTGTTTTTT. Protein: CASAPTSAGELFF. The V gene is TRBV19, the J gene TRBJ2-2; 7 bases agree with TRBD2. The CDR3 totals 13 residues. Germline V gives CDR1 LNHDA, CDR2 SQIVND (reference sequence). The V segment lost 8 bases and the J segment 6 bases; nucleotides outside the gene matches: 6.

This clone has only one observation. The chain links TRBV9 to TRBJ2-7; no firm D call. This CDR3 is 13 amino acids long. Trimming shortened V by 4 bases and J by 5 bases, and 13 bases separated the two germline ends. Germline CDR1 reads SGDLS; CDR2 reads YYNGEE. CDR3 loop: CASSFGPLNEQYF. For the CDR3, the DNA is TGTGCCAGCAGCTTCGGACCTCTCAACGAGCAGTACTTC.

A few counts support this clone. The rearrangement uses TRBV5-6 and TRBJ2-1; 7 nucleotides match TRBD2. The CDR3 is 13 amino acids. Looked up from germline, CDR1 is SGHDT and CDR2 is YYEEEE. Losses at the gene ends were 7 bases for V and 8 bases for J; bases not matched to a gene: 9. The CDR3 DNA reads as TGTGCCAGCCGAGCGGGAAACGGGTATGAGCAGTTCTTC. This encodes CASRAGNGYEQFF. Full variable domain (remainder filled in from reference TRBV5-6 and TRBJ2-1): DAGVTQSPTHLIKTRGQQVTLRCSPKSGHDTVSWYQQALGQGPQFIFQYYEEEERQRGNFPDRFSGHQFPNYSSELNVNALLLGDSALYLCASRAGNGYEQFFGPGTRLTVL.

The chain combines TRBV4-2 with TRBJ1-1; D is perhaps TRBD1 (5 bases). This CDR3 region has 15 residues. CDR1 LGHNA and CDR2 YNFKEQ come from the germline V gene. Trimming took 5 bases from V and 4 from J, leaving 17 bases between them. The CDR3 bases are TGTGCCAGCAGCTACCGGGGCCTCCATGGCACTGAAGCTTTCTTT. Translating it yields CASSYRGLHGTEAFF.

The chain uses TRBV7-9 and TRBJ1-3, with 7 positions matching TRBD1. The V segment lost 0 bases and the J segment 1 base; nucleotides outside the gene matches: 3. CDR3 length: 16 amino acids. From germline, CDR1 is SEHNR and CDR2 FQNEAQ (reference sequence). CDR3 nucleotides: TGTGCCAGCAGCTTAGCGTTGGACAGGTCTGGAAACACCATATATTTT. Protein sequence: CASSLALDRSGNTIYF.

The rearrangement joins TRBV6-6 to TRBJ1-5; TRBD1 agrees at 8 bases. The V gene end was trimmed by 9 bases and the J gene end by 3 bases; junction bases not matched to a gene: 13. CDR1 and CDR2 from the germline V gene are MNHNY and SVGAGI (reference sequence). The CDR3 totals 16 residues. The CDR3 nucleotides read TGTGCCAGTTTCCCCCGACAGGGGAGTAACAATCAGCCCCAGCATTTT. This encodes CASFPRQGSNNQPQHF.

This clone was seen a few times. The same CDR3 also results from other DNA sequences found in this sample. J is TRBJ2-3 and V is TRBV7-2, with D perhaps matching TRBD2 (6 bases). Germline V gives CDR1 SGHTA, CDR2 FQGNSA. Trimming removed 1 base from V and 0 bases from J, with 11 bases in between. The CDR3 is 16 residues long. DNA of the CDR3: TGTGCCAGCAGCTTAGTTGTGGGACTTAGCACAGATACGCAGTATTTT. Its translation is CASSLVVGLSTDTQYF.

V and J are TRBV18 and TRBJ2-1; 9 nucleotides line up with TRBD1. The CDR3 loop spans 15 amino acids. With V trimmed by 3 bases and J by 8 bases, 8 bases remained unmatched. Looked up from germline, CDR1 is KGHSH and CDR2 is LQKENI. This CDR3 reads CASSPTGQGGDEQFF. The CDR3 coding sequence is TGTGCCAGCTCACCGACGGGACAGGGTGGCGATGAGCAGTTCTTC.

The chain recombines TRBV15 with TRBJ2-7; the D is unclear. Between the trimmed V and J ends, which lost 1 base and 6 bases, there was a span of 16 bases. The CDR3 spans 15 residues. CDR1 and CDR2 (germline): LNHNV, YYDKDF (reference sequence). CDR3 region: CATSRGNLVQPEQYF. In nucleotides, the CDR3 is TGTGCCACCAGCAGAGGTAATCTAGTGCAGCCCGAGCAGTACTTC. Based on the CDR3 plus reference TRBV15 and TRBJ2-7, the full variable domain is DAMVIQNPRYQVTQFGKPVTLSCSQTLNHNVMYWYQQKSSQAPKLLFHYYDKDFNNEADTPDNFQSRRPNTSFCFLDIRSPGLGDTAMYLCATSRGNLVQPEQYFGPGTRLTVT.

The rearrangement links TRBV6-6 to TRBJ2-7, with D perhaps TRBD1 or TRBD2 (6 bases each). This CDR3 is 14 amino acids long. CDR1 and CDR2 from the germline V gene are MNHNY and SVGAGI (reference sequence). The germline V and J ends were trimmed by 2 bases and 6 bases, with 14 bases remaining between them. CDR3: CASSYPEGGGEQYF. CDR3 DNA: TGTGCCAGCAGTTACCCCGAGGGGGGTGGCGAGCAGTACTTC.

The chain joins TRBV5-5 to TRBJ1-4, with D possibly TRBD1 on 6 matching bases. The CDR3 is made up of 19 amino acids. V shed 4 bases and J shed 2 bases, with 24 bases lying between them. Germline lookup yields CDR1 SGHKS and CDR2 YYEKEE (reference sequence). This chain's CDR3 is CASSTSPGHPVSTNEKLFF. The CDR3 DNA follows: TGTGCCAGCAGCACTAGCCCGGGACATCCTGTATCGACTAATGAAAAACTGTTTTTT.

This clone has only a few counts. The chain is built from TRBV10-3 and TRBJ2-1; no reliable D call. V was shortened by 3 bases and J by 3 bases, with 15 bases between the two germline ends. The CDR3 runs 16 residues. The germline V gene encodes CDR1 ENHRY and CDR2 SYGVKD. The CDR3: CAISDSYKAVYNEQFF. CDR3 DNA sequence: TGTGCCATCAGTGACTCCTACAAGGCGGTCTACAATGAGCAGTTCTTC.